A selection of T cell receptor beta chains follows, all from one sample in a study of molecular identifiers for immune sequencing clone quantification. MiXCR, applied by TCRdb to the PCR reads, yields one record per CDR3 protein. The data hold approximately 500,000 distinct CDR3 sequences, with about 25% observed a single time. The sample was naive CD8+ T cells from blood, with Jurkat cell RNA spiked in. The receptors come from a human donor in good health. Some libraries in this study had Jurkat cell RNA spiked in. CDR3s include the opening cysteine and the closing phenylalanine or tryptophan. The D gene is left open where the match is weak. Size is omitted from some rows. Given values are once, few, many or a class for expanded clones.

v_call: TRBV6-2/TRBV6-3
clone_size: few
d_call: TRBD2
j_call: TRBJ2-3
cdr3_aa: CASRPRTSGTDTQYF
cdr3_nt: TGTGCCAGCAGACCTCGGACTAGCGGCACAGATACGCAGTATTTT

v_call: TRBV3-1
clone_size: few
d_call: TRBD1
j_call: TRBJ1-1
cdr3_aa: CASSQVYRGNTEAFF
cdr3_nt: TGTGCCAGCAGCCAAGTTTACAGGGGGAACACTGAAGCTTTCTTT

v_call: TRBV20-1
clone_size: .
d_call: TRBD1
j_call: TRBJ2-7
cdr3_aa: CSARKGTQGAYEQYF
cdr3_nt: TGCAGTGCTAGAAAAGGAACACAGGGGGCCTACGAGCAGTACTTC

v_call: TRBV9
clone_size: .
d_call: TRBD1
j_call: TRBJ1-1
cdr3_aa: CASSFRTGAEAFF
cdr3_nt: TGTGCCAGCAGCTTTCGTACAGGGGCTGAAGCTTTCTTT

v_call: TRBV3-1
clone_size: few
d_call: TRBD1
j_call: TRBJ1-1
cdr3_aa: CASSQSLEGQGAWTEAFF
cdr3_nt: TGTGCCAGCAGCCAATCGTTGGAGGGACAGGGGGCTTGGACTGAAGCTTTCTTT

v_call: TRBV4-1
clone_size: many
d_call: .
j_call: TRBJ1-1
cdr3_aa: CASSQAQGTEAFF
cdr3_nt: TGCGCCAGCAGCCAAGCGCAGGGCACTGAAGCTTTCTTT

v_call: TRBV4-2
clone_size: .
d_call: .
j_call: TRBJ2-5
cdr3_aa: CASSQEGIARQETQYF
cdr3_nt: TGTGCCAGCAGCCAAGAAGGGATAGCGCGACAAGAGACCCAGTACTTC

v_call: TRBV6-6
clone_size: few
d_call: .
j_call: TRBJ2-2
cdr3_aa: CAASDGGVRGELFF
cdr3_nt: TGTGCCGCCTCCGATGGTGGGGTAAGAGGGGAGCTGTTTTTT

v_call: TRBV7-2
clone_size: few
d_call: TRBD1
j_call: TRBJ1-1
cdr3_aa: CASSFAGGSTEAFF
cdr3_nt: TGTGCCAGCAGCTTTGCAGGGGGCTCCACTGAAGCTTTCTTT

v_call: TRBV7-9
clone_size: .
d_call: .
j_call: TRBJ2-7
cdr3_aa: CASSLVAPEGEQYF
cdr3_nt: TGTGCCAGCAGCTTAGTTGCCCCGGAGGGGGAGCAGTACTTC